The sequence of this TCR beta chain was determined in a study of OX40 agonist ivuxolimab in advanced cancers. For the study in its entirety: Ivuxolimab, which targeted the costimulatory receptor OX40 (CD134), was an agonistic, fully human IgG2 monoclonal antibody. Peripheral TCRbeta sequencing aimed to test whether ivuxolimab altered TCR sequence diversity and caused clonal T-cell expansion. The paper covers the monotherapy dose-escalation part of the phase I ivuxolimab trial, which included N of about 56 patients. Prior anti-PD-1, anti-PD-L1 or anti-CTLA-4 therapy was permitted, and checkpoint inhibitors had been received by about 37% of dose-escalation patients. The dose-escalation cohort was roughly 80% male with a mean age of approximately 59 years, ranging from about 23 to 85. Partial responses occurred in three dose-escalation patients, of whom one had hepatocellular carcinoma and two had cutaneous melanoma. Among the roughly 50 dose-escalation patients, around 20 had hepatocellular carcinoma, about 15 melanoma, 9 renal cell carcinoma and 9 head and neck cancer. Intravenous ivuxolimab was administered to patients every 2 weeks at six dose levels: 0.01, 0.1, 0.3, 1.5, 3 and 10 mg/kg. Overall study outcomes, separate from this receptor: The antigen specificity of the clonally expanded peripheral T cells was not determined. After ivuxolimab, more expanded clones were found on average in CD8+ T cells than in CD4+ T cells. In the 0.1-3.0 mg/kg groups, partial responders were among the patients with the lowest normalized peripheral clonal expansion, particularly in CD8+ T cells. At doses from 0.1 to 3.0 mg/kg, clonal expansion was seen in both CD4+ and CD8+ blood T cells between baseline and week 6. Low levels of normalized T-cell clonal expansion were also seen in some patients who did not respond.

From V the trimming removes 5 bases and from J it removes 2 bases, while the gene matches leave 11 bases of the junction unaccounted for. Taken from the germline V gene (reference sequence), the CDR1 and CDR2 loops are PRHDT and FYEKMQ. Taken from cysteine to phenylalanine, the CDR3 has 17 residues. Only the CDR3 DNA is retained, 51 bases long and in frame from the first base. Genomic DNA was extracted from sorted cells for sequencing of the TCRbeta CDR3 region. The immunoSEQ Assay was used for sequencing of TCRbeta CDR3 regions. TCRdb stores this immuneACCESS table with in-frame sequences only. Part of the clones is absent; in the studies checked, under half of the shortfall reflects unresolved V genes, and no reason is known for the rest. Recorded for this sample are roughly 56,000 clones; around 86% of them occurred a single time. Around 0.9% of the sample rests with the top ten. The table lists this clone with a few counts. Its cognate antigen has yet to be identified. Per-base qualities were not stored, and no clone one base away is much larger.

Patients with autoimmune disease history or receiving systemic immunosuppression were excluded from the trial. Peripheral blood for TCR sequencing was collected from all dose cohorts at baseline, on cycle 4 day 1, and on cycle 7 day 1. Samples came from an open-label, multicenter, first-in-human phase I dose-escalation trial of ivuxolimab. Adults with locally advanced or metastatic head and neck squamous cell, hepatocellular, melanoma or renal cell carcinoma were enrolled in the trial. Before TCR sequencing, CD4+ T cells and CD8+ T cells were sorted from peripheral blood as separate populations. The sequence joins TRBV13 to TRBJ1-3, and 8 bases in between align with TRBD1. Source: CD4+ or CD8+ T cells sorted from blood, taken in a trial of the OX40 agonist ivuxolimab. The sequence was collected from an adult with an advanced solid tumor such as melanoma, head and neck, liver or kidney cancer. The sequenced DNA is TGTGCCAGCAGCCCACCATCCCGGGACAGGCCTGGAAACACCATATATTTT. This sequence encodes CASSPPSRDRPGNTIYF. Reference TRBV13 and TRBJ1-3 proteins supply the regions before and after the CDR3; the full variable domain is: AAGVIQSPRHLIKEKRETATLKCYPIPRHDTVYWYQQGPGQDPQFLISFYEKMQSDKGSIPDRFSAQQFSDYHSELNMSSLELGDSALYFCASSPPSRDRPGNTIYFGEGSWLTVV.